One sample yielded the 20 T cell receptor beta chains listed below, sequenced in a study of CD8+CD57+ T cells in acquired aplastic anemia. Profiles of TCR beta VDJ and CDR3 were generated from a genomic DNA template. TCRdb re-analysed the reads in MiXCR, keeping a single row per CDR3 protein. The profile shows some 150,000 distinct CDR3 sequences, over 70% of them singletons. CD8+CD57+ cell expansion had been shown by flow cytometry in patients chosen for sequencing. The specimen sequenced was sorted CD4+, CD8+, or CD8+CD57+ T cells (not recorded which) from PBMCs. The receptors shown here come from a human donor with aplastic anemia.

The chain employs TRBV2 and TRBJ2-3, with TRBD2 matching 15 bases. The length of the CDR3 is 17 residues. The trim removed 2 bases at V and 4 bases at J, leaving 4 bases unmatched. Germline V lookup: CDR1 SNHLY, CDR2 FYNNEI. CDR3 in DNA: TGTGCCAGCAGTGAACTTGGACTAGCGGGGGGGGCAGATACGCAGTATTTT. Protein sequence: CASSELGLAGGADTQYF.

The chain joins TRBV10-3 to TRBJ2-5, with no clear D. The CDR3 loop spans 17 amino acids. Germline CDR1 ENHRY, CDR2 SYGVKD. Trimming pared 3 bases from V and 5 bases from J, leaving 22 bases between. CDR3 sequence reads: CAISDPDLVVSKETQYF. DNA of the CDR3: TGTGCCATCAGTGATCCGGACCTAGTAGTCTCGAAGGAGACCCAGTACTTC.

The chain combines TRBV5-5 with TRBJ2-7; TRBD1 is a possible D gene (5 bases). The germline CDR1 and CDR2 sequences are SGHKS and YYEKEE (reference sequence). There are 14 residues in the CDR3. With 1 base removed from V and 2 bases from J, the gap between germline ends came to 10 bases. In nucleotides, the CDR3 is TGTGCCAGCAGCTTGTACCCGGACACCTACGAGCAGTACTTC. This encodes CASSLYPDTYEQYF. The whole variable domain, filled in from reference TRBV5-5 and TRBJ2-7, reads DAGVTQSPTHLIKTRGQQVTLRCSPISGHKSVSWYQQVLGQGPQFIFQYYEKEERGRGNFPDRFSARQFPNYSSELNVNALLLGDSALYLCASSLYPDTYEQYFGPGTRLTVT.

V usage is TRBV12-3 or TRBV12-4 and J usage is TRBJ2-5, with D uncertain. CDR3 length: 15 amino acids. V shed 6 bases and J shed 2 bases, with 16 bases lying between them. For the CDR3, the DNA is TGTGCCAGCAGAACGAACAACCGCGATCAAGAGACCCAGTACTTC. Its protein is CASRTNNRDQETQYF.

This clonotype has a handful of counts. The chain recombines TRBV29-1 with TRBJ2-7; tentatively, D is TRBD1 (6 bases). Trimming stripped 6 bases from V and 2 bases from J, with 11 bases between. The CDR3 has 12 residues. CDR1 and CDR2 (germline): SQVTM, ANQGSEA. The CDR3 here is CSVGTRAYEQYF. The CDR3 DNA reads TGCAGCGTGGGGACAAGGGCCTACGAGCAGTACTTC.

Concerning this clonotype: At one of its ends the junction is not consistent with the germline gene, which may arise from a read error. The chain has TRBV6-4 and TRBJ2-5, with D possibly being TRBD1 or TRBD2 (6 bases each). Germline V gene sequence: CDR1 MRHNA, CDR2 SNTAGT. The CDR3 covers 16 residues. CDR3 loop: CASGEGGSADQETQYF. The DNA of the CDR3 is TGTGCCAGCGGTGAAGGGGGGTCTGCGGATCAAGAGACCCAGTACTTC.

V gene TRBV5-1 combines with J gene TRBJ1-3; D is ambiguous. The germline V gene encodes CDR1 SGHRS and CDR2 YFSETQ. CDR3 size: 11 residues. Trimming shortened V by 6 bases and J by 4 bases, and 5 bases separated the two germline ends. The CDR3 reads CASTYGNTIYF. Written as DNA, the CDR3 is TGCGCCAGCACGTACGGAAACACCATATATTTT. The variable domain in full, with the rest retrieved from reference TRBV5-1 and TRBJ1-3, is KAGVTQTPRYLIKTRGQQVTLSCSPISGHRSVSWYQQTPGQGLQFLFEYFSETQRNKGNFPGRFSGRQFSNSRSEMNVSTLELGDSALYLCASTYGNTIYFGEGSWLTVV.

The CDR3 DNA sequence: TGCAGTGCTAGAGAATATAGCGAGCAGTACTTC. Amino acid sequence: CSAREYSEQYF. The chain employs TRBV20-1 and TRBJ2-7; D remains ambiguous. The CDR3 consists of 11 residues. CDR1 DFQATT and CDR2 SNEGSKA come from the germline V gene (reference sequence). The ends were cut back, 0 bases at V and 6 bases at J, with 6 bases in the middle.

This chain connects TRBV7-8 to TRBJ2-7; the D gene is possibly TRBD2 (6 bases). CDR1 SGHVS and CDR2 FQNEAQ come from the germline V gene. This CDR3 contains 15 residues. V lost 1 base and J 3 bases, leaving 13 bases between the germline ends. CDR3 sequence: CASSLGSGDRYEQYF. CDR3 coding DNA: TGTGCCAGCAGCTTAGGTTCGGGGGACCGCTACGAGCAGTACTTC.

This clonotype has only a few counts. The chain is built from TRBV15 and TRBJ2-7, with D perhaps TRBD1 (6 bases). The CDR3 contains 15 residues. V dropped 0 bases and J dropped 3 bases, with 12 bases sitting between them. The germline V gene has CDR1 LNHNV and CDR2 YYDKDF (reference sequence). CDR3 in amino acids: CATSRDPHRDYEQYF. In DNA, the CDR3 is TGTGCCACCAGCAGAGATCCCCACAGGGACTACGAGCAGTACTTC.

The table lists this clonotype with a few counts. CDR3 DNA: TGTGCCAGCAGCGGTACCGGGACAGGGACAGAGACCCAGTACTTC. Translation gives CASSGTGTGTETQYF. The gene calls are TRBV7-9 and TRBJ2-5; 9 nucleotides agree with TRBD1. CDR1 and CDR2 (germline): SEHNR, FQNEAQ (reference sequence). This CDR3 comprises 15 residues. Trimming removed 5 bases from V and 4 bases from J; junction bases left unmatched: 8.

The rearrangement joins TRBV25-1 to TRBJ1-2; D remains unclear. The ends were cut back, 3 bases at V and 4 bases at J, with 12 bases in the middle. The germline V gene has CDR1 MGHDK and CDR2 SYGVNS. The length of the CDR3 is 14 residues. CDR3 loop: CASSDPTPSYGYTF. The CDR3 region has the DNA TGTGCCAGCAGTGATCCTACGCCGTCCTATGGCTACACCTTC.

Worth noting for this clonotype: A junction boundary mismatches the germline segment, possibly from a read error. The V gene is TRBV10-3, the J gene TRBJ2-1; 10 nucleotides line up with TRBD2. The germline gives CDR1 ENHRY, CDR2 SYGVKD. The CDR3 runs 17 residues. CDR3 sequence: CAVSYLEGTSAYNERFF. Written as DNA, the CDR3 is TGTGCCGTCAGTTATCTCGAGGGGACTAGCGCCTACAATGAGCGGTTCTTC.

The CDR3 DNA reads TGCAGCGTCGCCCCTGGAAACACCATATATTTT. This gives the protein CSVAPGNTIYF. The gene calls are TRBV29-1 and TRBJ1-3, with D unclear. V was pared by 6 bases and J by 2 bases, with 5 bases between. Germline lookup yields CDR1 SQVTM and CDR2 ANQGSEA. CDR3 length: 11 amino acids.

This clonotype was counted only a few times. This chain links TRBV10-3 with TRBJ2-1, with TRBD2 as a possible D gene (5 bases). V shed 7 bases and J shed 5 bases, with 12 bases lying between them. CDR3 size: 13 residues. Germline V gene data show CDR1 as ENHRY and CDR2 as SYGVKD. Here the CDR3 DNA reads TGTGCCATCAAGCGGACCCTGAACAATGAGCAGTTCTTC. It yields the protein CAIKRTLNNEQFF.

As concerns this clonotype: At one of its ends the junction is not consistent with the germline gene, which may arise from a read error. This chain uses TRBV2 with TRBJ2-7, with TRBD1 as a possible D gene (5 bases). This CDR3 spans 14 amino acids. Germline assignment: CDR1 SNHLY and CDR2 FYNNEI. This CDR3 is CASRSWGSSYEQHF. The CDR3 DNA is TGTGCCAGCAGGAGTTGGGGCTCTTCCTACGAGCAGCACTTC.

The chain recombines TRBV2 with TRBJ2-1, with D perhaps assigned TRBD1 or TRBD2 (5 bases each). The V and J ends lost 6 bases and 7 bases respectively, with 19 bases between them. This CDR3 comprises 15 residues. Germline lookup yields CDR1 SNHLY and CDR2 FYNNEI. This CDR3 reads CASSPSGTSKNEQFF. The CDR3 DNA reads TGTGCCAGCAGCCCCTCCGGGACGTCCAAGAATGAGCAGTTCTTC.

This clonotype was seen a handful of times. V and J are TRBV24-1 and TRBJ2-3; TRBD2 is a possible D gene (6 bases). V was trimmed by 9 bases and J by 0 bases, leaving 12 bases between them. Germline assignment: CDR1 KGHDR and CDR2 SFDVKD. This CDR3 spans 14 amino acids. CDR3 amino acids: CATGPAGSTDTQYF. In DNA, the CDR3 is TGTGCCACCGGGCCGGCGGGAAGCACAGATACGCAGTATTTT.

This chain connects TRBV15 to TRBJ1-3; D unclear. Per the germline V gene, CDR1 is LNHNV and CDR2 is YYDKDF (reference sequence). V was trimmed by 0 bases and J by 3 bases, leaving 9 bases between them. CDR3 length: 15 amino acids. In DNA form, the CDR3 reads TGTGCCACCAGCAGAGAATCCAGCGGTGGAAACACCATATATTTT. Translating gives CATSRESSGGNTIYF.

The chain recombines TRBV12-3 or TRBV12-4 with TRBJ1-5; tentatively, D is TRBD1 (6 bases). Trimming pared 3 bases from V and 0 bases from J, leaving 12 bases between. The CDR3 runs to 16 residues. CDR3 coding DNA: TGTGCCAGCAGTTTGTCAGGGGCGAATAGCAATCAGCCCCAGCATTTT. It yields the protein CASSLSGANSNQPQHF.